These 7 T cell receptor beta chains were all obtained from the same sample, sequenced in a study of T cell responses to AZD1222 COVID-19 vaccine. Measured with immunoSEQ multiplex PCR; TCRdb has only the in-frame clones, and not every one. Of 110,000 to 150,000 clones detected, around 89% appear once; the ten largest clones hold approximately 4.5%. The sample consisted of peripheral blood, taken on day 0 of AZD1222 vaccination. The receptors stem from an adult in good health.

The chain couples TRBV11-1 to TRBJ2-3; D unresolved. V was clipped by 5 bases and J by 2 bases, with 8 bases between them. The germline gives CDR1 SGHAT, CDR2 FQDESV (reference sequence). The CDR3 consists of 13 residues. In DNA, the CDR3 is TGTGCCAGCAGCCTCGGAAACACAGATACGCAGTATTTT. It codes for CASSLGNTDTQYF.

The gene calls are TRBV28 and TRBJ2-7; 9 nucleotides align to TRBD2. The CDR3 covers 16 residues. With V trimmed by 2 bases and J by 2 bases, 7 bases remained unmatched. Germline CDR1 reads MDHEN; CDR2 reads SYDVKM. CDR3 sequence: CASSLDLAGLTYEQYF. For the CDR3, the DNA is TGTGCCAGCAGTTTAGACCTAGCGGGGCTTACCTACGAGCAGTACTTC.

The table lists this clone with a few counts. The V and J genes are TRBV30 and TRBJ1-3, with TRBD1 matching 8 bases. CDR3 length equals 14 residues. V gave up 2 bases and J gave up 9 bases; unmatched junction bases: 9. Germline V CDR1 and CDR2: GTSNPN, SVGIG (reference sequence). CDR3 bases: TGTGCCTGGAGTCTGACAGGGGCACGAAGCACCATATATTTT. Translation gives CAWSLTGARSTIYF.

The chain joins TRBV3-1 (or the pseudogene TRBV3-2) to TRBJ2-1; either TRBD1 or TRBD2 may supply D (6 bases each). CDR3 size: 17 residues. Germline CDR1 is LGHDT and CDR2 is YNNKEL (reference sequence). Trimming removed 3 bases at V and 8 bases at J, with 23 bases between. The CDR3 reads CASSQPKVRVRGDEQFF. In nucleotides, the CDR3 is TGTGCCAGCAGCCAGCCGAAAGTGAGAGTAAGGGGGGATGAGCAGTTCTTC.

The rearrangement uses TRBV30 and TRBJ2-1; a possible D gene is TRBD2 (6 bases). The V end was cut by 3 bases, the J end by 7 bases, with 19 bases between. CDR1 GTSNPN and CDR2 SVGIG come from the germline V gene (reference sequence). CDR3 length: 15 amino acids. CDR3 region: CAWRSLAFEGNEQFF. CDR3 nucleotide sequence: TGTGCCTGGAGAAGCCTAGCGTTCGAGGGGAATGAGCAGTTCTTC.

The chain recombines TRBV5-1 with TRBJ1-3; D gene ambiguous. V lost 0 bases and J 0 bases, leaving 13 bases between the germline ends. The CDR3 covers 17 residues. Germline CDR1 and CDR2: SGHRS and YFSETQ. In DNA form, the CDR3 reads TGCGCCAGCAGCTTGGTCTCGACAAGGGCCTCTGGAAACACCATATATTTT. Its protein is CASSLVSTRASGNTIYF.

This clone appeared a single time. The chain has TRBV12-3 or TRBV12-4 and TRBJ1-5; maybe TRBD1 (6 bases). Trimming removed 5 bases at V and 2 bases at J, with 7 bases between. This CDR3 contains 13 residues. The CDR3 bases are TGTGCCAGCAGTCGACAGGGCAATCAGCCCCAGCATTTT. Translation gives CASSRQGNQPQHF.